One sample yielded the 12 T cell receptor beta chains listed below, sequenced in a study of blood T cell repertoires in COVID-19. The assay was immunoSEQ multiplex PCR, and TCRdb's table has in-frame clones only and misses some. The sample has approximately 150,000 clones, roughly 85% seen once. Sequenced sample: PBMCs or T cells enriched from blood (not recorded which). All receptors derive from a man in his sixties who had recovered from COVID-19.

The gene calls are TRBV9 and TRBJ1-4; no clear D gene. Trimming cost V 3 bases and J 7 bases, with 19 bases left between them. The length of the CDR3 is 16 residues. Germline values: CDR1 SGDLS, CDR2 YYNGEE. The CDR3 reads CASSGNGQDYPEKLFF. The CDR3 DNA reads as TGTGCCAGCAGCGGTAATGGTCAGGATTATCCTGAAAAACTGTTTTTT.

For this clone: Because the CDR3's place on the DNA is in doubt, the DNA is left out and the CDR3 is given as listed by TCRdb. The chain couples TRBV28 to TRBJ2-5; the table names TRBD1, a call not compared with the DNA. Germline CDR1 is MDHEN and CDR2 is SYDVKM. The CDR3 contains 18 residues when both ends are counted. This CDR3 reads CASIGEKRSQYFGRGSHF.

The rearrangement uses TRBV5-1 and TRBJ2-3; 8 bases fit TRBD2. V shed 2 bases, J shed 1 base, and the junction held 12 bases outside the gene matches. This CDR3 has 18 residues. Germline V CDR1 and CDR2: SGHRS, YFSETQ. DNA of the CDR3: TGCGCCAGCAGCTTCCTAGCCCCGGGAGGGTCTGGCACAGATACGCAGTATTTT. This sequence encodes CASSFLAPGGSGTDTQYF.

The V call is TRBV5-1, the J call TRBJ2-3, with 9 bases aligning to TRBD1. The junction had 7 bases not matched to a gene; V was cut back by 5 bases and J by 3 bases. The CDR3 runs to 15 residues. Germline V lookup: CDR1 SGHRS, CDR2 YFSETQ. The DNA for the CDR3 is TGCGCCAGCAGTTTACAGGGGGCGCGGACAGATACGCAGTATTTT. It codes for CASSLQGARTDTQYF.

CDR3 region: CASCCGGEGYTF. CDR3 bases: TGTGCCAGTTGTTGTGGGGGGGAAGGCTACACCTTC. The chain combines TRBV25-1 with TRBJ1-2, with D tentatively TRBD1 (5 bases). CDR1 is MGHDK and CDR2 is SYGVNS in the germline V gene. Trimming removed 9 bases from V and 8 bases from J, with 16 bases in between. The CDR3 consists of 12 residues.

The chain uses TRBV7-8 and TRBJ2-5; D possibly corresponds to TRBD1 (6 bases). In germline, CDR1 is SGHVS, CDR2 FQNEAQ. This CDR3 spans 13 amino acids. V was pared by 4 bases and J by 3 bases, with 9 bases between. The CDR3 protein is CASSSHREETQYF. The CDR3 region has the DNA TGTGCCAGCAGCTCCCACAGGGAAGAGACCCAGTACTTC.

The gene calls are TRBV28 and TRBJ1-5; TRBD1 matches 9 bases. CDR1 is MDHEN, CDR2 SYDVKM, per germline. Trimming cost V 8 bases and J 5 bases; bases outside gene matches: 7. This CDR3 is 14 amino acids long. The CDR3 loop reads CASRTGGRDQPQHF. The CDR3 coding sequence is TGTGCCAGCCGTACAGGGGGCAGGGATCAGCCCCAGCATTTT.

The chain has TRBV5-4 and TRBJ2-1; possibly TRBD2 for D (5 bases). From germline, CDR1 is SGHNT and CDR2 YYREEE (reference sequence). The CDR3 has 13 residues. V was clipped by 3 bases and J by 4 bases, with 8 bases between them. The CDR3, as DNA: TGTGCCAGCAGCTCTCTAGCTTACAATGAGCAGTTCTTC. Translation: CASSSLAYNEQFF.

The CDR3 region is CASRLQGSSYNEQFF. The CDR3 nucleotides are TGTGCCAGCAGGTTACAGGGTAGCTCCTACAATGAGCAGTTCTTC. The rearrangement uses TRBV7-9 and TRBJ2-1, with a tentative D call TRBD1 (6 bases). The germline V and J ends were trimmed by 6 bases and 0 bases, with 12 bases remaining between them. This CDR3 is 15 amino acids long. CDR1 and CDR2 from the germline V gene are SEHNR and FQNEAQ (reference sequence). Filled out from reference TRBV7-9 and TRBJ2-1, the complete variable domain reads DTGVSQNPRHKITKRGQNVTFRCDPISEHNRLYWYRQTLGQGPEFLTYFQNEAQLEKSRLLSDRFSAERPKGSFSTLEIQRTEQGDSAMYLCASRLQGSSYNEQFFGPGTRLTVL.

The chain is built from TRBV4-2 and TRBJ1-4; D ambiguous. The V gene's germline CDR1 is LGHNA and CDR2 YNFKEQ. CDR3 length: 15 amino acids. Between the trimmed V and J ends, which lost 3 bases and 5 bases, there was a span of 13 bases. The chain's CDR3 is CASSQELYENEKLFF. DNA of the CDR3: TGTGCCAGCAGCCAGGAGTTATACGAAAATGAAAAACTGTTTTTT.

The chain is built from TRBV6-5 and TRBJ2-1; D is perhaps TRBD2 (7 bases). Deletions cut 6 bases from V and 1 base from J, with 13 bases between. The CDR3 length is 15 residues. CDR1 is MNHEY and CDR2 is SVGAGI in the germline V gene. Here the CDR3 DNA reads TGTGCCAGCAGCCGGGGGGCCCGTTCCTACAATGAGCAGTTCTTC. This gives the protein CASSRGARSYNEQFF.

The chain is built from TRBV19 and TRBJ2-4; no definite D call. The ends were cut back, 6 bases at V and 8 bases at J, with 8 bases in the middle. CDR3 size: 11 residues. CDR1 is LNHDA, CDR2 SQIVND, per germline (reference sequence). The CDR3 nucleotides read TGTGCCAGTAGGGGCAGAGACATTCAGTACTTC. This codes for CASRGRDIQYF.